This T cell receptor (beta chain) was identified in a study of T cells after yellow fever vaccination. On the study more broadly: Libraries from low-cell-number fractions were prepared with the SMART-Seq v4 Ultra Low Input RNA kit. Notes on the study in general: Repertoires obtained by FACS sorting could include abundant clonotypes that entered as contaminants from the bulk population. Shared CD4/CD8 clonotypes were a small share, likely from convergent recombination.

The table lists this clonotype with a few counts. Its antigen is not known. The study made its TCR cDNA through 5'RACE template switching. That step introduced a universal primer site along with UMIs. TCRdb processed the 5' RACE reads anew with MiXCR; each CDR3 protein has one entry. The table lists 500,000 to 650,000 distinct CDR3 sequences, 9% to 15% of them singletons. Material: PBMCs, obtained on the day of the yellow fever booster vaccination. The source is a man under 40 who received the YFV17D yellow fever vaccine.

CDR3 protein: CASSPRAQDSSYEQYF. The CDR3 DNA sequence: TGTGCCAGCAGCCCCAGAGCCCAGGACTCCTCCTACGAGCAGTACTTC. The chain is built from TRBV21-1 and TRBJ2-7; the D call TRBD2 from the table was never checked on the DNA. TRBV21-1 is given as a pseudogene. CDR3 length: 16 residues.